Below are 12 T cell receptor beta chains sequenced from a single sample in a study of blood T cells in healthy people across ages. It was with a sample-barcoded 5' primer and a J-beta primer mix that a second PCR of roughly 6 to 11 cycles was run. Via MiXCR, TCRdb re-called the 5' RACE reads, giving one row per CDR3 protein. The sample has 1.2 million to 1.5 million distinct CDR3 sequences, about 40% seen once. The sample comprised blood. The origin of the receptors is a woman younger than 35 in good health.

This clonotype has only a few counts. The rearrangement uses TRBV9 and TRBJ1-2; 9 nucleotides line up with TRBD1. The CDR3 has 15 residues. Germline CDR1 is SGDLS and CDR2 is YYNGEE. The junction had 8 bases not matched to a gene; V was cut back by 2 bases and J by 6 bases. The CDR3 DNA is TGTGCCAGCAGCGTCCAGGGGACAGGGCTGGATGGCTACACCTTC. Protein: CASSVQGTGLDGYTF.

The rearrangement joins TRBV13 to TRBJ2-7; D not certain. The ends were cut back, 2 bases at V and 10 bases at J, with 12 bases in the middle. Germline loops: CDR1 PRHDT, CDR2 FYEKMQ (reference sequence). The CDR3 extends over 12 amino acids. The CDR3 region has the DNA TGTGCCAGCAGCTTAAATAGAGAGGCCCAGTACTTC. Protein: CASSLNREAQYF.

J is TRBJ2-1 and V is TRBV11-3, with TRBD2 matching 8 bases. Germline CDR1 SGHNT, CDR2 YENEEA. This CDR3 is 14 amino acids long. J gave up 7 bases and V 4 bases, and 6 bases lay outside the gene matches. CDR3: CASSSPQRENEQFF. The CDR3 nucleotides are TGTGCCAGCAGCTCGCCCCAGCGGGAGAATGAGCAGTTCTTC.

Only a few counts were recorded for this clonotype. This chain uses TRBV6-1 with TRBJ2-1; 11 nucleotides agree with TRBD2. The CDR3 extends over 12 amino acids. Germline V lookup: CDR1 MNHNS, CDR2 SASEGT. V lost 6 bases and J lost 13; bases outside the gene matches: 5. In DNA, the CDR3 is TGTGCCAGCAGGGATAGCGGGGGGGCCCAGTTCTTC. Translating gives CASRDSGGAQFF.

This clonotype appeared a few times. CDR3 bases: TGTGCCAGCAGCTTCGGACTAGCAGACTGGGGGGAGCAGTACTTC. It codes for CASSFGLADWGEQYF. The chain recombines TRBV7-2 with TRBJ2-7; 8 positions match TRBD2. After removal of 3 bases from V and 7 bases from J, the junction contained 11 bases not matched to a gene. Germline V lookup: CDR1 SGHTA, CDR2 FQGNSA. CDR3 length: 15 amino acids. Supplemented by reference TRBV7-2 and TRBJ2-7, the full variable domain reads GAGVSQSPSNKVTEKGKDVELRCDPISGHTALYWYRQSLGQGLEFLIYFQGNSAPDKSGLPSDRFSAERTGGSVSTLTIQRTQQEDSAVYLCASSFGLADWGEQYFGPGTRLTVT.

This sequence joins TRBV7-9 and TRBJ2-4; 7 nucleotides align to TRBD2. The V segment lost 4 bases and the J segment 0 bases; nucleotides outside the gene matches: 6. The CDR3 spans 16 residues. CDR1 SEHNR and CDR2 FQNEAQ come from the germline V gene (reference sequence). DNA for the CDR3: TGTGCCAGCAGCTATCGCGGGAGCTTAGCCAAAAACATTCAGTACTTC. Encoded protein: CASSYRGSLAKNIQYF.

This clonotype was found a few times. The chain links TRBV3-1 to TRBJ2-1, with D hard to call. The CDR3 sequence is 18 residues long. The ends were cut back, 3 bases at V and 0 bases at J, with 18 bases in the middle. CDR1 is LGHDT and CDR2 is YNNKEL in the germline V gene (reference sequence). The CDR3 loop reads CASSQELQLFSSYNEQFF. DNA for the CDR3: TGTGCCAGCAGCCAGGAGCTTCAGCTGTTTAGCTCCTACAATGAGCAGTTCTTC.

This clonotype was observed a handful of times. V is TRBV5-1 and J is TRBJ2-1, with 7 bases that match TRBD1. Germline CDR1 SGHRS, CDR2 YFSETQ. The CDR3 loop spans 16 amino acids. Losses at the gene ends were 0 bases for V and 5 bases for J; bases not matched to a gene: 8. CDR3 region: CASSLVAGTADNEQFF. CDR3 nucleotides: TGCGCCAGCAGCTTGGTGGCCGGGACAGCCGACAATGAGCAGTTCTTC. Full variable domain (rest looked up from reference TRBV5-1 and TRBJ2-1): KAGVTQTPRYLIKTRGQQVTLSCSPISGHRSVSWYQQTPGQGLQFLFEYFSETQRNKGNFPGRFSGRQFSNSRSEMNVSTLELGDSALYLCASSLVAGTADNEQFFGPGTRLTVL.

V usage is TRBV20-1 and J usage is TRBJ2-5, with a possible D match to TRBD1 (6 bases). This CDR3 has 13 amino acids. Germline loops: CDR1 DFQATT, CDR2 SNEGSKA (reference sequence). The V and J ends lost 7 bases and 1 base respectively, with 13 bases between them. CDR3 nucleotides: TGCAGTGTTTGGACAGAAGCCCAAGAGACCCAGTACTTC. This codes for CSVWTEAQETQYF.

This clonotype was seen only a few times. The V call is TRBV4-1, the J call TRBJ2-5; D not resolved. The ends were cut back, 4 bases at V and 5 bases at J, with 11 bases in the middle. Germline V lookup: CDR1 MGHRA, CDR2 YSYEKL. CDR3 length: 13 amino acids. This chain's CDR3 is CASSPNIKETQYF. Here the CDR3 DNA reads TGCGCCAGCAGCCCCAATATCAAGGAGACCCAGTACTTC.

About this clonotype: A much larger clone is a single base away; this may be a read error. CDR3 sequence reads: CASSQEMRAVRKQYF. The CDR3 DNA sequence: TGCGCCAGCAGCCAAGAGATGCGGGCCGTTAGAAAGCAGTACTTC. The chain has TRBV4-1 and TRBJ2-1; TRBD2 might be the D (5 bases). The end of the DNA fits TRBJ2-7 better, so the J call may be wrong. This CDR3 has 15 amino acids. Germline V gene lookup returns CDR1 MGHRA and CDR2 YSYEKL.

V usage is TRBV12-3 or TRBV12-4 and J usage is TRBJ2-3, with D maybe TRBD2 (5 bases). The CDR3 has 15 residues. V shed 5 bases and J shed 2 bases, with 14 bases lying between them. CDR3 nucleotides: TGTGCCAGCAGTCCCCCGGACTGGCACACAGATACGCAGTATTTT. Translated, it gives CASSPPDWHTDTQYF.